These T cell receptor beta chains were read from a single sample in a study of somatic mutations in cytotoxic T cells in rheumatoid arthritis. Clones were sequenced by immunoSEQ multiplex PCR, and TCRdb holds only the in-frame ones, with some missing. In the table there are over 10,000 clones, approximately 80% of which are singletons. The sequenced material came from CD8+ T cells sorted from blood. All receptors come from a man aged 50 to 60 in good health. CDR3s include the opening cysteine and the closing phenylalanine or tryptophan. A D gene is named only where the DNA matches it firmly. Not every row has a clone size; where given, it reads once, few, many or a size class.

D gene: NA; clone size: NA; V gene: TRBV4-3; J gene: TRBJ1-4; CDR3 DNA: TGCGCCAGCAGCCTTCAAGGAGGGTTCGATGAAAAACTGTTTTTT; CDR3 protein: CASSLQGGFDEKLFF
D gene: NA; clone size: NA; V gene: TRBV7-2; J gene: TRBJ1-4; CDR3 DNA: TGTGCCAGCAGCCCCCCCGGGAGGTTTAATGAAAAACTGTTTTTT; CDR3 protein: CASSPPGRFNEKLFF
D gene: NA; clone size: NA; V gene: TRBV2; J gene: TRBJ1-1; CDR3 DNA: TGTGCCAGCGACTCCTTGAACACTGAAGCTTTCTTT; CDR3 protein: CASDSLNTEAFF
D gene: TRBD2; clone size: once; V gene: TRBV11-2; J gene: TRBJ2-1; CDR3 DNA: TGTGCCAGCAGCTTGACTAGCGGGGGGGGGAATGAGCAGTTCTTC; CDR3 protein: CASSLTSGGGNEQFF
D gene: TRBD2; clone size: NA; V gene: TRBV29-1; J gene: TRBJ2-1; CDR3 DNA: TGCAGCGCCCGGGGGGGCAGCTCCTACAATGAGCAGTTCTTC; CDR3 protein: CSARGGSSYNEQFF
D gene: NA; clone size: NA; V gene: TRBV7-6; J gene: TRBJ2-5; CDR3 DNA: TGTGCCAGCAGCTTAGTTCAGGGCCAAGAGACCCAGTACTTC; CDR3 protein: CASSLVQGQETQYF
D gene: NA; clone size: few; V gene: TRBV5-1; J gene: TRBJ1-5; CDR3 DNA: TGCGCCAGCAGCCTCGGGACGGCGCACGATCAGCCCCAGCATTTT; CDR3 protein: CASSLGTAHDQPQHF
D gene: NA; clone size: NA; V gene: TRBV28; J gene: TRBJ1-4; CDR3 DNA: TGTGCCAGCAGTCTCTTGCCAAGCTGGCGAAATGAAAAACTGTTTTTT; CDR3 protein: CASSLLPSWRNEKLFF
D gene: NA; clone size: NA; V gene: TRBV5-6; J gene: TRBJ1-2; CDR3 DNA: TGTGCCAGCAGCCCCTTGGACGGGGCAGGGAGTGGCTACACCTTC; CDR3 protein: CASSPLDGAGSGYTF
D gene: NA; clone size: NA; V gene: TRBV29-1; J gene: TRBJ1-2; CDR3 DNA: TGCAGCGTCTGGGAGGGGATCTATGGCTACACCTTC; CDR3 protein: CSVWEGIYGYTF
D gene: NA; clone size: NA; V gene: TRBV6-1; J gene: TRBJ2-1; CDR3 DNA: TGTGCCAGCAGTGAAGCAGTGGAGCAGAGATCCAATGAGCAGTTCTTC; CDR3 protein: CASSEAVEQRSNEQFF
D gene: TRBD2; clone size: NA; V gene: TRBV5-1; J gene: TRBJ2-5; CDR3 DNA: TGCGCCAGCAGCTTGGCCGCAGGCGCGGGACTAGCGGGGCTACAAGAGACCCAGTACTTC; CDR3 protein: CASSLAAGAGLAGLQETQYF
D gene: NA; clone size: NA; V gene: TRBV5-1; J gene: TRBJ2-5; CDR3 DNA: TGCGCCAGCAGCTTGGGACTAGAGACCCAGTACTTC; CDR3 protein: CASSLGLETQYF
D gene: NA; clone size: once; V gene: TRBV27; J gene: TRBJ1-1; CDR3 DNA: TGTGCCAGCAGTTTAGGACAATTTGGCACTGAAGCTTTCTTT; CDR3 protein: CASSLGQFGTEAFF
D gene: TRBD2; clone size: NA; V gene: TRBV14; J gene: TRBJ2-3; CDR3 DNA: TGTGCCAGCAGCCCTTGGACTAGCGGGAGCACAGATACGCAGTATTTT; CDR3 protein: CASSPWTSGSTDTQYF
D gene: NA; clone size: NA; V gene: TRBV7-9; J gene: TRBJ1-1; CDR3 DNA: TGTGCCAGCAGCTTAACTGACAGGAACACTGAAGCTTTCTTT; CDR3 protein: CASSLTDRNTEAFF
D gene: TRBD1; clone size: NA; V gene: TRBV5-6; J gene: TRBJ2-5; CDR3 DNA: TGTGCCAGCAGCCTAGGGACAGGGGTATCAACGGAGACCCAGTACTTC; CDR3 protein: CASSLGTGVSTETQYF
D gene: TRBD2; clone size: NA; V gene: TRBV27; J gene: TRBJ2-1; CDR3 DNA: TGTGCCAGCAGTCCTCGACTACTAGCGGGAGCCTACAATGAGCAGTTCTTC; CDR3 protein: CASSPRLLAGAYNEQFF
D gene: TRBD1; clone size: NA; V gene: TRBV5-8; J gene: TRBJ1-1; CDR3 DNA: TGTGCCAGCAGCTTGATTGAGGGGGCCGGCACTGAAGCTTTCTTT; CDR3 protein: CASSLIEGAGTEAFF
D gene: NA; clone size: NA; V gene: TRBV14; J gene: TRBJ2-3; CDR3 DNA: TGTGCCAGCAGCCCTTATACCGGCCGGGGAGATACGCAGTATTTT; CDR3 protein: CASSPYTGRGDTQYF
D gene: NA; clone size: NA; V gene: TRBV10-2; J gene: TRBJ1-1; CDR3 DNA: TGCGCCAGCAGGCCTCAGTCAATGAACACTGAAGCTTTCTTT; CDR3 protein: CASRPQSMNTEAFF
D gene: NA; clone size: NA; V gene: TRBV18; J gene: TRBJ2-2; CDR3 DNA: TGTGCCAGCTCAATGACAGGTCGCCTGGCCGGGGAGCTGTTTTTT; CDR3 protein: CASSMTGRLAGELFF
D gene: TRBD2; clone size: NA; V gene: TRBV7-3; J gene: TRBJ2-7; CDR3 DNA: TGTGCCAGCAGCCCCGGGACTAGCGGGAGTGAGCCACAGTACTTC; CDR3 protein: CASSPGTSGSEPQYF
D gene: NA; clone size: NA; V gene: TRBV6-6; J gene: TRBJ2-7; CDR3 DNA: TGTGCCAGCAGTTATGGGGCAGCAACCTACGAGCAGTACTTC; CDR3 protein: CASSYGAATYEQYF
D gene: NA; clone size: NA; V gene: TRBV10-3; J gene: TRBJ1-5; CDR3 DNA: TGTGCCATTCCTCAGGGGTTGGGGCAGCCCCAGCATTTT; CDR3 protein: CAIPQGLGQPQHF
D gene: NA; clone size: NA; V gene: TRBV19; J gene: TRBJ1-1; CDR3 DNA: TGTGCCAGTAGTATCGTTTCGGGTTTCACTGAAGCTTTCTTT; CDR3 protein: CASSIVSGFTEAFF
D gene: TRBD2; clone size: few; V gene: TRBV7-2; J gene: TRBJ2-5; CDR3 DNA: TGTGCCAGCAGCCCCTCGGGACTAGGGGGGGAGACCCAGTACTTC; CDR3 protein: CASSPSGLGGETQYF
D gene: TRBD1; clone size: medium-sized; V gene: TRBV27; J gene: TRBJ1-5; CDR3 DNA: TGTGCCAGCAGCGATAGCACAGGGGGAGGCCAGCCCCAGCATTTT; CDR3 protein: CASSDSTGGGQPQHF
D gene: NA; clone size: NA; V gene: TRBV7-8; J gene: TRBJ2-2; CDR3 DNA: TGTGCCAGCAGCTTAGCACCCGAAACCGGGGAGCTGTTTTTT; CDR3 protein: CASSLAPETGELFF
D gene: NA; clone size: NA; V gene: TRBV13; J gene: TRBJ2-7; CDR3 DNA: TGTGCCAGCAGCTTAGGCGGTGGAGGGAGGTTGGGCGAGCAGTACTTC; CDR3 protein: CASSLGGGGRLGEQYF
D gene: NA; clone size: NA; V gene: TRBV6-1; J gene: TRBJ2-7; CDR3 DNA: TGTGCCAGCAGTGACAGCTACGAGCAGTACTTC; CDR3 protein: CASSDSYEQYF
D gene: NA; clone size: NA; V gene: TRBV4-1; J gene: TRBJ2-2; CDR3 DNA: TGCGCCAGCAGCCAGGGGCGGATCACCGGGGAGCTGTTTTTT; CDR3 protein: CASSQGRITGELFF
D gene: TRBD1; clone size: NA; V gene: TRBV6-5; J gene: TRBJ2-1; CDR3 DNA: TGTGCCAGCAACTACAGGGGGCGTTTGAATGAGCAGTTCTTC; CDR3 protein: CASNYRGRLNEQFF
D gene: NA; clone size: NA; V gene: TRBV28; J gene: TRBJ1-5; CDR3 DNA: TGTGCCAGCAGAGGAACAGGGTATAGCAATCAGCCCCAGCATTTT; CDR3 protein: CASRGTGYSNQPQHF
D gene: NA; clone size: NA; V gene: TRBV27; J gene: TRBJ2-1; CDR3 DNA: TGTGCCAGCAAAACGGAGGGCAGGGGGAATGAGCAGTTCTTC; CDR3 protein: CASKTEGRGNEQFF
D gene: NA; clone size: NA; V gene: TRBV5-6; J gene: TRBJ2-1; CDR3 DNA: TGTGCCAGCAGCTTGGCGGCGGGGAGAAATGAGCAGTTCTTC; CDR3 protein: CASSLAAGRNEQFF
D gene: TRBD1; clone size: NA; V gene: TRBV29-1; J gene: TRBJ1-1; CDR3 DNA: TGCAGCGCTAGGGGACAGGGGGCCTTGAACACTGAAGCTTTCTTT; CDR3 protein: CSARGQGALNTEAFF
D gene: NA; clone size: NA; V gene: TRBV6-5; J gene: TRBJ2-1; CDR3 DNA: TGTGCCAGCAGTTACGGACCTTACAATGAGCAGTTCTTC; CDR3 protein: CASSYGPYNEQFF
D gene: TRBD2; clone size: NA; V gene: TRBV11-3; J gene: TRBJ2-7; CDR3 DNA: TGTGCCAGCAGCTCACTAGCGGGAGCAAGGCGTACGTTCGAGCAGTACTTC; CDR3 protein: CASSSLAGARRTFEQYF
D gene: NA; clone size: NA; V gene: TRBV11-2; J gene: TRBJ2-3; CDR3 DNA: TGTGCCAGCAGCTTAAGACCATTACACACAGATACGCAGTATTTT; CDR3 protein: CASSLRPLHTDTQYF
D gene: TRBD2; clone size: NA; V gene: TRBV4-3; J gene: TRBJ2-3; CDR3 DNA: TGCGCCAGCAGCCAAGATAGACTAGCGGGAGCAGATACGCAGTATTTT; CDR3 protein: CASSQDRLAGADTQYF